This T cell receptor (beta chain) is from a study of control samples from healthy donors and cancer patients. From germline, CDR1 is LGHNA and CDR2 YSLEER. V shed 4 bases and J shed 4 bases, with 10 bases lying between them. CDR3 length: 14 amino acids. The repertoire was sequenced with immunoSEQ multiplex PCR; TCRdb's copy has only in-frame clones and lacks some. Found here are 53,000 or so clones, roughly 87% of them singletons; the top ten hold about 14%. Sequenced: PBMCs. The clonotype comes from a man in his fifties or sixties with head and neck cancer. The chain couples TRBV4-3 to TRBJ2-2; the D gene is possibly TRBD1 (6 bases). DNA of the CDR3: TGCGCCAGCAGCCGCGTACAGGGCACCGGGGAGCTGTTTTTT. Residues: CASSRVQGTGELFF.